This T cell receptor beta chain was sequenced in a study of graft-versus-host responses after intestinal transplantation. Sequencing used immunoSEQ multiplex PCR; TCRdb keeps in-frame clones, though not all of them. The top ten hold around 1.1% of the sample, which has some 100,000 clones, over 80% seen once. Comments on this clone: Antigen: not known.

CDR3 length equals 13 residues. Germline V gives CDR1 SGHTA, CDR2 FQGNSA. V was clipped by 3 bases and J by 2 bases, with 8 bases between them. Sequenced material: unstimulated CD8+ T cells sorted from spleen or lymph node cells, taken before transplant. The sequence was collected from a human donor who was the organ donor for an intestinal transplant. This chain connects TRBV7-2 to TRBJ2-7; D is perhaps TRBD2 (5 bases). CDR3 DNA sequence: TGTGCCAGCAGCTTTCGGGAAACCTACGAGCAGTACTTC. Protein sequence: CASSFRETYEQYF.